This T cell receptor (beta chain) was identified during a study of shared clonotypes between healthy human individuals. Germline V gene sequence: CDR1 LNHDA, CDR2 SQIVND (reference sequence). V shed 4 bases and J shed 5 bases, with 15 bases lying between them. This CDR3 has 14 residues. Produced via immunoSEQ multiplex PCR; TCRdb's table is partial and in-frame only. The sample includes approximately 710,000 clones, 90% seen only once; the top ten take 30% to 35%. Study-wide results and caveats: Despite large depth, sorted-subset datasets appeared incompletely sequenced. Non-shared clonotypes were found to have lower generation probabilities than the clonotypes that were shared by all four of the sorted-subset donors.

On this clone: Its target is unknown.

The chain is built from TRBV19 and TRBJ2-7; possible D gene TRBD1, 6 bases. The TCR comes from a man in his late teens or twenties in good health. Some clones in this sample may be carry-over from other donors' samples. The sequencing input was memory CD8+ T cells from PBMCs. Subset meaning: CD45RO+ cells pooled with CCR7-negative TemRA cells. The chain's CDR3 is CASSSGTRYDEQYF. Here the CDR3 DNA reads TGTGCCAGTAGTAGTGGGACAAGGTACGACGAGCAGTACTTC.